The clone carrying this T cell receptor (beta chain) has a handful of counts. Its antigen is currently unknown. The PCR contained 60 Vbeta and 13 Jbeta primers. The protocol was immunoSEQ multiplex PCR, while the TCRdb copy is restricted to in-frame clones and leaves out a portion. This table holds roughly 180,000 clones, 70% to 85% found once. This sample is part of a study of cytomegalovirus exposure and HLA in healthy donors. Study-wide points: In a later analysis, V- and J-gene trimming of beta chains associated with a DCLRE1C missense variant, replicated independently.

This TCR was recovered from a man in his late teens or twenties in good health and CMV-seronegative. The sequencing sample was made of PBMCs.

The CDR3 sequence: CASSWPGHLYGYTF. Here the CDR3 DNA reads TGTGCCAGCAGCTGGCCGGGACACCTCTATGGCTACACCTTC. J is TRBJ1-2 and V is TRBV11-2; D perhaps matches TRBD1 (6 bases). The CDR3 consists of 14 residues. From germline, CDR1 is SGHAT and CDR2 FQNNGV. V lost 4 bases and J 4 bases, leaving 13 bases between the germline ends.